The present entry profiles one T cell receptor (beta chain) with its context. The antigen this receptor binds is unknown. Per-nucleotide qualities are absent, and no much larger clonotype sits a single base away. From the cysteine up to the phenylalanine, the CDR3 has a length of 15 residues. This entry keeps only the CDR3 DNA: 45 bases, framed from base 1. As encoded in the germline V gene, CDR1 is LGHNA while CDR2 is YSLEER. The germline V and J ends show losses of 4 bases and 5 bases respectively, and no gene match explains 6 bases of the junction. The record originates from a study of cytomegalovirus exposure and HLA in healthy donors (dated by TCRdb to the late 2010s). Broadly, across the study: According to an earlier analysis of a few hundred of the donors, some 170 million T cells yielded 90 million to 140 million unique TCR beta sequences and around 280 Gb of sequence data. Roughly 290 gigabases of sequencing data and 70 million to 95 million unique TCR sequences made up an early release that covered several hundred HLA-typed donors. Of the 300 to 400 genotyped donors, 81% fell in the genetic ancestry cluster associated with self-reported Caucasian donors. The aim of the study was to test whether cataloging public T cell receptors could identify signatures of past pathogen exposure. The study used immunosequencing to profile the T cell repertoires of 670 or so subjects and linked those repertoires to cytomegalovirus serostatus. Besides the first cohort of 666 subjects, a separate validation cohort made up of 90 to 150 different subjects was used. To predict cytomegalovirus infection status, the study brought together high-throughput TCR immunosequencing, statistical association of individual TCRs with disease status, and machine learning. A later analysis re-analyzed previously published TCR beta repertoires from 600 to 850 donors and added high-resolution HLA genotyping to study TCR occurrence patterns. In the later analysis, no new phenotypic data were used to find candidate immune exposures; instead, reliance was placed on TCR beta sequences and their occurrence across donors. In an earlier analysis of 500 to 650 of the donors, high-throughput TCR beta sequencing was used to judge whether each TCR beta V gene segment behaved as functional or pseudogenic. Donor age, sex, ethnicity and CMV serostatus were collected together with the repertoire data. A later genetic analysis used genome-wide SNP genotypes for about 65% of the 666 donors, treating that subset as a discovery cohort. Every discovery cohort repertoire had been produced on one sequencing platform. HLA typing included class I and class II loci at four-digit resolution. Typing coverage varied by locus: roughly 620-640 donors for A, B, C, DRB1 and DQB1; roughly 560 for DQA1; over 600 for DPA1; around 450 for DPB1. Several DR-DQ haplotypes were handled as single units for association and clustering, since linkage in the cohort was strong. Among approximately 370 genotyped donors of the cohort, an average of approximately 200,000 unique TCR beta nucleotide sequences was sequenced per donor, of which about 19% were non-productive.

The cohort comprised several hundred healthy bone marrow donors. At the time of sampling, all cohort members were nominally healthy, though unrecorded immune exposures were likely present. The donor was CMV seronegative and belonged to the group of 350 to 400 seronegative cohort members. A peripheral blood sample was provided by each donor, and peripheral blood mononuclear cells were used for TCR beta sequencing. Genomic DNA was extracted from the blood cell samples with the Qiagen DNeasy Blood Extraction Kit. The study at large found these results: A later analysis found that most CMV-associated TCR beta chains appeared HLA-restricted, with HLA associations seemingly driven largely by CMV exposure. In a later analysis, the rate of TCR association differed among HLA loci, with DRB1 alleles having the most associated TCRs and HLA-C alleles having the fewest. This cohort had only TCR beta chains sequenced, and the lack of alpha or paired-chain data limited which features could be detected. In an earlier analysis of approximately 590 of the donors, most TCR beta V segments appeared in productive rearrangements about 87% or about 30% of the time, broadly matching IMGT annotations. Linkage disequilibrium might explain the correlated functional status among segregating V segments, but an unknown experimental factor could not be ruled out. In a later analysis, some 18,000 TCR beta sequences were associated with specific HLA alleles at a false discovery rate of 0.05. For the cohort, immune exposure information was limited to CMV serostatus. An association between a missense DCLRE1C variant and V-gene and J-gene trimming of TCR beta chains was found in a later genetic analysis and replicated in an independent cohort. According to a later genetic analysis, donors in an Asian-associated ancestry cluster had fewer N-insertions in productive TCRs than the roughly 670-donor mean. The presence/absence analyses assumed that sequencing depth was roughly uniform across donors, and that assumption may not be true. A total of about 150 TCR beta chains were listed by the study as associated with cytomegalovirus. Several of the top co-occurrence clusters appeared to be linked to parvovirus B19, influenza, CMV and Epstein-Barr virus, according to a later analysis. HLA typing was unavailable for some donors at each locus, so association tests used only the typed subset. In vitro tests confirmed that a few of the cytomegalovirus-associated TCR beta chains recognize cytomegalovirus antigens. It was suggested by the authors that the approach could potentially be generalized to other disease states and immunological phenotypes. Because counts were too low, about 18 rarely observed V segments, including chromosome 9 orphons, were left out of the earlier analysis of 587 of the donors. A cluster of highly shared sequence variants was judged likely to be a technical artifact of the sequencing pipeline. Because the 87-base-pair reads could not distinguish some IMGT-functional V segments, including TRBV6-2 and TRBV6-3, those segments were excluded. Most TCR sequences were observed very rarely across donors, whereas some public TCRs were present in many individuals. In a later analysis, HLA-associated TCR beta chains were found to be more clonally expanded and to have lower generation probabilities than equally common non-associated chains. Strong co-occurrence of HLA alleles, especially DR and DQ, made assigning TCR associations to individual alleles difficult. In both the original and validation cohorts, the classifier was reported to diagnose cytomegalovirus status with high specificity and sensitivity. A further reported finding was that TCR beta sequences accurately predicted the HLA-A and HLA-B alleles for most subjects in the first cohort.

Receptor amplification or capture employed the immunoSEQ multiplex PCR assay. The multiplex PCR relied on a mix of 60 forward primers for TCR Vbeta segments and 13 reverse primers for TCR Jbeta segments. The CDR3 region of rearranged TCR beta genes was amplified from genomic DNA with a multiplex PCR assay. The amplified TCR beta libraries were sequenced on the Illumina HiSeq System as 87-base-pair reads. Turning to the authors' computational methods: In a later analysis, 80 million or so unique TCR beta chains were counted across the 650 to 750 repertoires, and some 10 million of these chains were shared by at least two donors. Raw reads were error-corrected and collapsed into unique sequences with a nearest-neighbor algorithm that merged closely related sequences to remove PCR and sequencing errors. V, D and J gene segments were assigned by aligning CDR3 sequences to IMGT reference sequences. For a sequence to be retained, a match of at least six nucleotides to both a V gene segment and a J gene segment was required. Rearrangements were classified as productive when the CDR3 lacked stop codons and remained in frame with V and J, and all other rearrangements were classified as non-productive. Following IMGT convention, CDR3 was defined as the stretch from the second conserved V-encoded cysteine up to the conserved J-encoded phenylalanine. In an earlier analysis of around 640 of the donors, sequences lacking an unambiguous match to a single V gene segment were excluded. In an earlier analysis of approximately 590 of the donors, V segments were called functional above 56.7% productive rearrangements and were called segregating when the between-donor standard deviation exceeded 5%. A statistical classification framework was developed to diagnose cytomegalovirus status using the catalog of TCR beta chain sequences. V and J gene assignment, in a later analysis, came from comparing TCR nucleotide sequences with IMGT/GENE-DB human TR gene sequences. Using the TCRdist pipeline, a later analysis assigned CDR3 sequences along with most-parsimonious VDJ recombination scenarios. In a later analysis, each TCR beta chain was defined by its CDR3 amino acid sequence together with its V-gene family, and reads lacking a unique V-gene family were excluded. In a later analysis, 450 to 600 highly shared, low-generation-probability nucleotide sequences were removed to address suspected cross-contamination and a sequencing artifact. In a later analysis, a clonal expansion index for each public chain was calculated from normalized within-repertoire ranks of inferred template counts. A later analysis computed generation probabilities with a VDJ recombination model fitted to out-of-frame rearrangements, and checked the results against IGoR. Hypergeometric tests were used in a later analysis to score TCR-TCR, TCR-HLA and TCR-CMV co-occurrence, with a repertoire-size bias correction applied to the TCR pairs. False discovery rates were estimated in a later analysis by permuting HLA or CMV assignments 20 times. In a later analysis, co-occurring TCRs were grouped using DBSCAN, and TCRdist sequence similarity was added for clustering within HLA-allele-positive subsets. Co-occurrence clustering excluded repertoires with fewer than 30,000 or more than 120,000 public chains, plus five with anomalous nucleotide sharing. TCRdb provides this immuneACCESS table in a form limited to in-frame rearrangements. Some clones are lacking; in checked studies, under half of them reflect an unresolved V gene, and why the rest are absent is not known. V and J calls and clone size are as listed in that table; D and trimming were resolved from the DNA. Within this sample are some 150,000 clones, with around four fifths of them counted one time only. The biggest ten clones account for around 3% of the sample.

The chain is made from TRBV4-3 and TRBJ2-1, and 9 junction bases match TRBD1. The source material was PBMCs. The TCR sequence derives from a female donor in good health and CMV-seronegative. The nucleotides are TGCGCCAGCAGCCGATGGACAGGGGTGGACAATGAGCAGTTCTTC. The encoded protein is CASSRWTGVDNEQFF.